The text below deals with one T cell receptor beta chain. This clone was counted once. This receptor's antigen is unknown. Within one base of it there is no much larger clone, and no base qualities were kept. This sample is drawn from a study of T cells in localized non-small cell lung cancer (dated by TCRdb to the early 2020s). A note on the overall study: Comparing tumors with uninvolved tumor-adjacent lungs, the study looked at the T cell repertoires of fewer than 250 patients with early-stage NSCLC. The cohort consisted of 236 treatment-naive NSCLC patients whose localized lung tumors had been resected. A mean age of roughly 66 years was recorded for the NSCLC patients, of whom some 130 were male and some 100 were female. Here is what the overall study found, with its caveats: A median of around 57 of the top 100 tumor clones turned up in the paired uninvolved adjacent lung, and approximately 30 of those clones also ranked among the top 100 of that same adjacent lung. Because the study design was exploratory, TCR variables were selected using unadjusted p-values without false-discovery rate correction. Longer overall survival was associated with higher blood T cell density, whereas shorter survival was associated with higher adjacent-lung clonality. Uninvolved tumor-adjacent lung showed the highest T cell clonality, higher than tumor, which suggests more focused antigenic responses in the uninvolved tumor-adjacent lung. Because multi-region tumor sequencing was not performed, intratumor heterogeneity could not be ruled out.

At diagnosis, peripheral blood, uninvolved tumor-adjacent lung and tumor were collected and were preserved as a mix of fresh-frozen and FFPE material. For TCR repertoire profiling, blood samples were analyzed as peripheral blood mononuclear cells. CDR1 and CDR2, per the germline V gene, are MDHEN and SYDVKM. Trimming takes 10 bases from V and 4 bases from J, and the germline ends sit 7 bases apart. The CDR3 runs 11 residues from the cysteine to the phenylalanine. Only the CDR3 DNA is retained, 33 bases long and in frame from the first base. TCR beta CDR3 regions were sequenced from DNA using the immunoSEQ Assay. The published analysis was carried out like this. To compute T cell density, TCR beta template counts were normalized to usable DNA, which was estimated by amplifying housekeeping genes. Richness was estimated with the preseqR package, extrapolating to 400,000 templates for PBMC samples and 120,000 templates for tissue samples. Clonality was calculated as one minus Pielou's evenness. Tissue-enriched TCRs were identified through differential abundance testing performed on productive amino-acid clonotypes, with a minimum total count of 5 and an alpha of 0.1. The Jaccard Index and the Morisita Overlap Index were used to measure repertoire overlap between compartments. GLIPH clustered TCR beta CDR3s with public tetramer-defined viral CDR3s; viral motifs required at least three viral sequences plus V-gene enrichment. TCRdb took over this immuneACCESS table, retaining in-frame rearrangements with V and J assigned. Such tables are incomplete; in checked studies, under half of the missing clones stem from an unresolved V gene, and the remainder is unexplained. V, J and clone size are those of that table, while D and trimming were read from the DNA. Recorded for this sample are some 64,000 clones; more than 80% of them occurred a single time. The ten biggest clones cover 4.7% of the sample.

The sequence links TRBV28 to TRBJ1-4; too little of a D gene remains to name it. Here the sequenced sample was PBMCs, taken before any cancer treatment. This clonotype originated in a man between 40 and 75 years old with stage II lung adenocarcinoma. For the CDR3, the sequence is CATGINEKLFF. The DNA sequence reads TGTGCCACGGGGATTAATGAAAAACTGTTTTTT. With the rest looked up from the reference TRBV28 and TRBJ1-4 genes rather than sequenced, the full variable domain is DVKVTQSSRYLVKRTGEKVFLECVQDMDHENMFWYRQDPGLGLRLIYFSYDVKMKEKGDIPEGYSVSREKKERFSLILESASTNQTSMYLCATGINEKLFFGSGTQLSVL.